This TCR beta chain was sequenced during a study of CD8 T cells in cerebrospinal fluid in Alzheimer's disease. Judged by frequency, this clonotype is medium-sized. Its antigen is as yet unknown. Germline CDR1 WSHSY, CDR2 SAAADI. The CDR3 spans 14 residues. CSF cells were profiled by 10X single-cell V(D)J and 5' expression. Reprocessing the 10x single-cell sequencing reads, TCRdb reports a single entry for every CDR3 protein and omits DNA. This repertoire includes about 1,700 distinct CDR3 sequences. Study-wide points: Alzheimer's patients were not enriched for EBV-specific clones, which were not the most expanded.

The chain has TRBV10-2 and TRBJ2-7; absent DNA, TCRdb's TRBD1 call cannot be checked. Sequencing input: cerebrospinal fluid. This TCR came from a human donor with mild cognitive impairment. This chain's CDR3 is CASRTTGAPYEQYF.